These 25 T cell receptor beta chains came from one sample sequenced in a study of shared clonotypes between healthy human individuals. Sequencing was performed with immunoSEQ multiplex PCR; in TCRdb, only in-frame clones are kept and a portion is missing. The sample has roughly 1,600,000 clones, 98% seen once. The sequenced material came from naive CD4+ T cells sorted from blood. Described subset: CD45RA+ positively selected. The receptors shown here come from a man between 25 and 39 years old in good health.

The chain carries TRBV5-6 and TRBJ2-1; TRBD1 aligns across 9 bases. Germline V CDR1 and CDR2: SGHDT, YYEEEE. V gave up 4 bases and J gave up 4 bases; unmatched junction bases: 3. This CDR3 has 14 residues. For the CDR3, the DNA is TGTGCCAGCAGCGCGGGGACAGGGTACAATGAGCAGTTCTTC. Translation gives CASSAGTGYNEQFF. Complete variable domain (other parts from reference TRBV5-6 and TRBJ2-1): DAGVTQSPTHLIKTRGQQVTLRCSPKSGHDTVSWYQQALGQGPQFIFQYYEEEERQRGNFPDRFSGHQFPNYSSELNVNALLLGDSALYLCASSAGTGYNEQFFGPGTRLTVL.

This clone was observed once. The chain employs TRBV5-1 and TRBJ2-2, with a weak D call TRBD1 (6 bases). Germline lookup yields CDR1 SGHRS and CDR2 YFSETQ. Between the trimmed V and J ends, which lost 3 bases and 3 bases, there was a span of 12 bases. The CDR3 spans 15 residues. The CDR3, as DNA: TGCGCCAGCAGCTCGCGAGGGGGAGACACCGGGGAGCTGTTTTTT. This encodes CASSSRGGDTGELFF.

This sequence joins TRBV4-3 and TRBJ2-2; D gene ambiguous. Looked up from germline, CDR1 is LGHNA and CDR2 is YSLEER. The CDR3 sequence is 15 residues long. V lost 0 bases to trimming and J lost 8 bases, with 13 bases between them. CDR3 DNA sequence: TGCGCCAGCAGCCAAGATATTCTTCCGCGAGGGGAGCTGTTTTTT. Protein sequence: CASSQDILPRGELFF.

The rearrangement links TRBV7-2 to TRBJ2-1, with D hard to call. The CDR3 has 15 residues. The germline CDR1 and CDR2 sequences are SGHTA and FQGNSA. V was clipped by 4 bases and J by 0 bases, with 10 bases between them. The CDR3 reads CASSSTPSSYNEQFF. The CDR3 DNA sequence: TGTGCCAGCAGCTCAACTCCGAGCTCCTACAATGAGCAGTTCTTC.

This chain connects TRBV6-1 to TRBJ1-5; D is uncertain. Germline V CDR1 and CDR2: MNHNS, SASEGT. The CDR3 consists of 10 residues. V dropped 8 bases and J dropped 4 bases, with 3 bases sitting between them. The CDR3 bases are TGTGCCAGCGGTAATCAGCCCCAGCATTTT. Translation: CASGNQPQHF.

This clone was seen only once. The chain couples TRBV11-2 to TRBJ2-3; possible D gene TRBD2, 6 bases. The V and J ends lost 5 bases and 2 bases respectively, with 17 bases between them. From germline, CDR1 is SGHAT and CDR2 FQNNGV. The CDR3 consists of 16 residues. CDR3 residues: CASSETRGKYTDTQYF. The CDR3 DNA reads TGTGCCAGCAGCGAGACACGGGGGAAATACACAGATACGCAGTATTTT.

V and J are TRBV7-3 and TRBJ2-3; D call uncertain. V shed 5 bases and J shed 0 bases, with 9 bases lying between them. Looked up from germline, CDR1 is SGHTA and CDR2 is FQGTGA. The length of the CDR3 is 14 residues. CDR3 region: CASSQSTSTDTQYF. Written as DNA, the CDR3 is TGTGCCAGCAGCCAAAGCACAAGCACAGATACGCAGTATTTT.

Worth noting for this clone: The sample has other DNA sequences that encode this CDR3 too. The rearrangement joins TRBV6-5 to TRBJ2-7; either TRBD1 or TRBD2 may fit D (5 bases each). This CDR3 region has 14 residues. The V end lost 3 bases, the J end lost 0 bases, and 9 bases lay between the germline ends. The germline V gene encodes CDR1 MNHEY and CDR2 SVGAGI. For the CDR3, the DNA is TGTGCCAGCAGTTATGCCGGGACCTCCTACGAGCAGTACTTC. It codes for CASSYAGTSYEQYF.

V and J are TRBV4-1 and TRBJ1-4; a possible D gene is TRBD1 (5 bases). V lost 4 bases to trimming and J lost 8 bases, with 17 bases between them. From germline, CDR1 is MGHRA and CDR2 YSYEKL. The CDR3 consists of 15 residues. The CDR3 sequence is CASSLGIVGDEKLFF. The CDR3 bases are TGCGCCAGCAGCCTCGGCATTGTGGGGGACGAAAAACTGTTTTTT.

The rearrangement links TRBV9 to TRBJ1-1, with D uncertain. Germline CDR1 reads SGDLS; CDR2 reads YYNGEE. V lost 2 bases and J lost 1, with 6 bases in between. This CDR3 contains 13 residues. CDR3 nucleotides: TGTGCCAGCAGCGTCCACGAGAACACTGAAGCTTTCTTT. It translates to CASSVHENTEAFF.

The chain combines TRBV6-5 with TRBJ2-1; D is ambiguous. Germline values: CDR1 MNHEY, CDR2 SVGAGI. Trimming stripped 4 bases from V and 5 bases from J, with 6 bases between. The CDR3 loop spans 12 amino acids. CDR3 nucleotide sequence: TGTGCCAGCAGTTCCACGGACAATGAGCAGTTCTTC. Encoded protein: CASSSTDNEQFF.

CDR3 bases: TGTGCCAGCAGCGCCGGGACTAGCGGGAGTATGTCCTACGAGCAGTACTTC. It specifies CASSAGTSGSMSYEQYF. V usage is TRBV9 and J usage is TRBJ2-7; 14 positions match TRBD2. Looked up from germline, CDR1 is SGDLS and CDR2 is YYNGEE. There are 17 residues in the CDR3. V lost 3 bases to trimming and J lost 1 base; unmatched junction nucleotides: 6.

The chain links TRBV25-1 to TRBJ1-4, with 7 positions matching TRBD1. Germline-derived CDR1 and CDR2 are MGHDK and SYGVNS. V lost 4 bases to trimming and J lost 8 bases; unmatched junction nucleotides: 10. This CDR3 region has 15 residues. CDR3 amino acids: CASSVPGQPREKLFF. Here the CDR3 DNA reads TGTGCCAGCAGTGTGCCGGGACAGCCCAGGGAAAAACTGTTTTTT.

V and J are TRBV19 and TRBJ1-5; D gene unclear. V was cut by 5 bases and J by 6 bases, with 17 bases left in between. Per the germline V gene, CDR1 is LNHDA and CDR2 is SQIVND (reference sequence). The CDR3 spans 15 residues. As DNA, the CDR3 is TGTGCCAGTAGTTCGGCAGATCAGCAAGGTCAGCCCCAGCATTTT. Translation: CASSSADQQGQPQHF. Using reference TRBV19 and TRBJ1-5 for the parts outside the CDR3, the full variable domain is DGGITQSPKYLFRKEGQNVTLSCEQNLNHDAMYWYRQDPGQGLRLIYYSQIVNDFQKGDIAEGYSVSREKKESFPLTVTSAQKNPTAFYLCASSSADQQGQPQHFGDGTRLSIL.

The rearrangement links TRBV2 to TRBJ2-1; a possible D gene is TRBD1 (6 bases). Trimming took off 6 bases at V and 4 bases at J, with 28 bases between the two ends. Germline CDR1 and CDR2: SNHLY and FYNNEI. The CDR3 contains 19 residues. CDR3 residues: CASRDRNIARDTKYNEQFF. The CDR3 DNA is TGTGCCAGCAGAGATAGGAACATAGCACGGGACACCAAGTACAATGAGCAGTTCTTC.

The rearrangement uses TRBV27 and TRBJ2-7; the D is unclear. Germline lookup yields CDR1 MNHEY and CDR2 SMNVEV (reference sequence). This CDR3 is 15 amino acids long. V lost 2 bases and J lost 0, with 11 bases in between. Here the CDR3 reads CASSLDPSGSYEQYF. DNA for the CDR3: TGTGCCAGCAGTTTAGACCCGTCGGGCTCCTACGAGCAGTACTTC.

DNA of the CDR3: TGTGCCAGCAGTTTAAACCAGGGGGGCTACGAGCAGTACTTC. This gives the protein CASSLNQGGYEQYF. V gene TRBV27 combines with J gene TRBJ2-7, with a tentative D call TRBD1 (7 bases). With 2 bases removed from V and 3 bases from J, the gap between germline ends came to 11 bases. Per germline, CDR1 MNHEY and CDR2 SMNVEV (reference sequence). This CDR3 comprises 14 residues.

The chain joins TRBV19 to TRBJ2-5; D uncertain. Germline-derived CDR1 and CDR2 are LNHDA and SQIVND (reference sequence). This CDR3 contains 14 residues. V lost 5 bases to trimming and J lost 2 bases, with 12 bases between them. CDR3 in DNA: TGTGCCAGTAGTGTTCGTGAGTTACAAGAGACCCAGTACTTC. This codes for CASSVRELQETQYF.

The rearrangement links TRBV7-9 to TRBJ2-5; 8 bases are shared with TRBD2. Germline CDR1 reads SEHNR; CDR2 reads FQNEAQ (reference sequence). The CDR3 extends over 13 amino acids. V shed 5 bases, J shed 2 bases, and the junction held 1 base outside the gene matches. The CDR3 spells CASSPSGQETQYF. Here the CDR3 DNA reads TGTGCCAGCAGCCCTAGCGGGCAAGAGACCCAGTACTTC.

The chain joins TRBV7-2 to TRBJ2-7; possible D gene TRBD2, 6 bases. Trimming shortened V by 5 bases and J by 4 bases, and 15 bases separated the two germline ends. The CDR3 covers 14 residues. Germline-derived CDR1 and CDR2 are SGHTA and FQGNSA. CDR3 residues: CASSTGSRFYEQYF. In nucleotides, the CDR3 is TGTGCCAGCAGCACCGGGAGCCGATTTTACGAGCAGTACTTC.

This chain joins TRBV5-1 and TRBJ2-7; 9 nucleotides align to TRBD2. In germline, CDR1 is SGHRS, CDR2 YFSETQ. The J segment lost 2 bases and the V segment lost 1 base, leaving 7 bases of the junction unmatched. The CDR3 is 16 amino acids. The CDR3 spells CASSLLEREAPYEQYF. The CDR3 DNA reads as TGCGCCAGCAGCTTGTTGGAGCGGGAGGCCCCCTACGAGCAGTACTTC.

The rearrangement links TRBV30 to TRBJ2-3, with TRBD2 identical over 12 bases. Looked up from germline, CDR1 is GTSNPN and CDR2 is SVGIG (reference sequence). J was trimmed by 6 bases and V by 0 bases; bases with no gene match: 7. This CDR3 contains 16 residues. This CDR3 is CAWSVSRTSGRDTQYF. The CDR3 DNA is TGTGCCTGGAGTGTCTCTCGAACTAGCGGGAGGGATACGCAGTATTTT.

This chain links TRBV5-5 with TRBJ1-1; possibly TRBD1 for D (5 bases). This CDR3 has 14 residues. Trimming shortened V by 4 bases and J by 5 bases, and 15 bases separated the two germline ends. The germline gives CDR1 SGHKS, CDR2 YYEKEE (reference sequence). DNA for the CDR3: TGTGCCAGCAGCCCACCTGGGGCAGGGACTGAAGCTTTCTTT. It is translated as CASSPPGAGTEAFF.

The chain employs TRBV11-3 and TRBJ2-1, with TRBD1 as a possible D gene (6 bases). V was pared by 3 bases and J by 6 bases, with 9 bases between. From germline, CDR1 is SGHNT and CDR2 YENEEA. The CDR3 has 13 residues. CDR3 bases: TGTGCCAGCAGCTTGGACAGCAGCAATGAGCAGTTCTTC. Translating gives CASSLDSSNEQFF.

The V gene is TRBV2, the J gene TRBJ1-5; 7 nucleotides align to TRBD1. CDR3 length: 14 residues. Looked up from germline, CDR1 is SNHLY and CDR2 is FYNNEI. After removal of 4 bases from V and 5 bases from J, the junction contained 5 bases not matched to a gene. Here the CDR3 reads CASSGDRVYQPQHF. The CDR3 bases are TGTGCCAGCAGTGGTGACAGGGTTTATCAGCCCCAGCATTTT.